A selection of T cell receptor beta chains follows, all from one sample in a study of blood T cell repertoires in COVID-19. Some clones are missing from TCRdb's copy, which holds only in-frame ones; the method was immunoSEQ multiplex PCR. Here the sample spans about 56,000 clones, 88% being singletons. The sequencing input was peripheral blood. The origin of the receptors is a man aged 50-59 years with active COVID-19. CDR3s include the opening cysteine and the closing phenylalanine or tryptophan. The order of the fields is D gene, V gene, J gene, clone size, CDR3 DNA, CDR3 protein. The D gene is left open where the match is weak. Clone size is stated in some rows and not others, as once, few, many or a class when expanded.

d_call: NA; v_call: TRBV5-4; j_call: TRBJ2-1; clone_size: NA; cdr3_nt: TGTGCCAGCAGCCGATCCGGGACTGATTACAATGAGCAGTTCTTC; cdr3_aa: CASSRSGTDYNEQFF
d_call: NA; v_call: TRBV18; j_call: TRBJ1-1; clone_size: NA; cdr3_nt: TGTGCCAGCTCACCCCAAGCAGGCCCTGAAGCTTTCTTT; cdr3_aa: CASSPQAGPEAFF
d_call: NA; v_call: TRBV9; j_call: TRBJ2-1; clone_size: once; cdr3_nt: TGTGCCAGCAGCGTTTCCGCAGGGGTCTCCTACAATGAGCAGTTCTTC; cdr3_aa: CASSVSAGVSYNEQFF
d_call: TRBD1; v_call: TRBV9; j_call: TRBJ1-4; clone_size: NA; cdr3_nt: TGTGCCAGCAGCGCCTCGACAGGGTCGTATGAAAAACTGTTTTTT; cdr3_aa: CASSASTGSYEKLFF
d_call: NA; v_call: TRBV7-2; j_call: TRBJ1-5; clone_size: NA; cdr3_nt: TGTGCCAGCAGCTTAGACGGGAGTTCCAATCAGCCCCAGCATTTT; cdr3_aa: CASSLDGSSNQPQHF
d_call: NA; v_call: TRBV6-1; j_call: TRBJ1-6; clone_size: once; cdr3_nt: TGTGCCAGCAGTGAAGAGGTCTGGGCGAATTCACCCCTCCACTTT; cdr3_aa: CASSEEVWANSPLHF
d_call: TRBD1; v_call: TRBV29-1; j_call: TRBJ1-1; clone_size: NA; cdr3_nt: TGCAGCGTTGGGACAGGACGACCGAACACTGAAGCTTTCTTT; cdr3_aa: CSVGTGRPNTEAFF
d_call: NA; v_call: TRBV19; j_call: TRBJ1-2; clone_size: NA; cdr3_nt: TGTGCCAGTCTCCGAGGGCAGAGCGGCCCCTACACCTTC; cdr3_aa: CASLRGQSGPYTF
d_call: NA; v_call: TRBV18; j_call: TRBJ1-2; clone_size: NA; cdr3_nt: TGTGCCAGCTCACCACCGTCTATTTACGGCTACACCTTC; cdr3_aa: CASSPPSIYGYTF
d_call: TRBD1; v_call: TRBV18; j_call: TRBJ2-2; clone_size: NA; cdr3_nt: TGTGCCAGCTCACCGTGGCAGGGGGACACCGGGGAGCTGTTTTTT; cdr3_aa: CASSPWQGDTGELFF
d_call: NA; v_call: TRBV7-2; j_call: TRBJ1-6; clone_size: NA; cdr3_nt: TGTGCCAGCAGCTTAGTGCAGGGCAATTCACCCCTCCACTTT; cdr3_aa: CASSLVQGNSPLHF
d_call: TRBD2; v_call: TRBV3-1/TRBV3-2; j_call: TRBJ2-3; clone_size: once; cdr3_nt: TGTGCCAGCAGCGGCGGGGGAATACTACTAGCGGGGGATGCTAGCACAGATACGCAGTATTTT; cdr3_aa: CASSGGGILLAGDASTDTQYF
d_call: NA; v_call: TRBV4-3; j_call: TRBJ2-3; clone_size: NA; cdr3_nt: TGCGCCAGCAGCCAAGAGAGGCGGGCCACAGATACGCAGTATTTT; cdr3_aa: CASSQERRATDTQYF
d_call: NA; v_call: TRBV10-3; j_call: TRBJ2-5; clone_size: NA; cdr3_nt: TGTGCCACGGGAACACAGCAAGAGACCCAGTACTTC; cdr3_aa: CATGTQQETQYF
d_call: TRBD1; v_call: TRBV4-3; j_call: TRBJ1-6; clone_size: NA; cdr3_nt: TGCGCCAGCAGCCACCCCGGGACAGGCAATTCACCCCTCCACTTT; cdr3_aa: CASSHPGTGNSPLHF
d_call: TRBD2; v_call: TRBV7-8; j_call: TRBJ2-7; clone_size: NA; cdr3_nt: TGTGCCAGCAGCTTAAAGCTAGCGGGGAGCTCCTACGAGCAGTACTTC; cdr3_aa: CASSLKLAGSSYEQYF
d_call: TRBD1; v_call: TRBV5-1; j_call: TRBJ2-1; clone_size: NA; cdr3_nt: TGCGCCAGCAGCTTGGGTGACAGGGGCTACAATGAGCAGTTCTTC; cdr3_aa: CASSLGDRGYNEQFF
d_call: TRBD1; v_call: TRBV6-5; j_call: TRBJ2-5; clone_size: NA; cdr3_nt: TGTGCCAGCCGACAGGGACAGGGGGTGACCCAGTACTTC; cdr3_aa: CASRQGQGVTQYF
d_call: NA; v_call: TRBV5-1; j_call: TRBJ2-5; clone_size: NA; cdr3_nt: TGCGCCAGTCGGCAGGGCCAAGAGACCCAGTACTTC; cdr3_aa: CASRQGQETQYF
d_call: TRBD1; v_call: TRBV5-4; j_call: TRBJ2-5; clone_size: NA; cdr3_nt: TGTGCCAGCAGCTTGGGTCCGAGGGACAGAATAGTCGAGACCCAGTACTTC; cdr3_aa: CASSLGPRDRIVETQYF
d_call: NA; v_call: TRBV4-2; j_call: TRBJ2-3; clone_size: NA; cdr3_nt: TGTGCCAGCAGCCAAGAGACTGAGCGAGCCACAGATACGCAGTATTTT; cdr3_aa: CASSQETERATDTQYF
d_call: NA; v_call: TRBV27; j_call: TRBJ1-2; clone_size: NA; cdr3_nt: TGTGCCAGCAGTTTAGACCAAGCAGGGGCGGGCTATGGCTACACCTTC; cdr3_aa: CASSLDQAGAGYGYTF
d_call: TRBD2; v_call: TRBV9; j_call: TRBJ2-1; clone_size: NA; cdr3_nt: TGTGCCAGCAGCAGGCGGCACCGGGAGGGTGAGCAGTTCTTC; cdr3_aa: CASSRRHREGEQFF
d_call: NA; v_call: TRBV6-5; j_call: TRBJ1-5; clone_size: few; cdr3_nt: TGTGCCAGCACCACTAGACAATTCAATCAGCCCCAGCATTTT; cdr3_aa: CASTTRQFNQPQHF
d_call: TRBD2; v_call: TRBV5-5; j_call: TRBJ2-5; clone_size: NA; cdr3_nt: TGTGCCAGCAGCGGCCAAGCGGGGGACCCTGGGGAGACCCAGTACTTC; cdr3_aa: CASSGQAGDPGETQYF
d_call: NA; v_call: TRBV6-1; j_call: TRBJ2-3; clone_size: NA; cdr3_nt: TGTGCCAGCAGTGAATTCCCGGGCACAGATACGCAGTATTTT; cdr3_aa: CASSEFPGTDTQYF
d_call: NA; v_call: TRBV6-1; j_call: TRBJ1-5; clone_size: NA; cdr3_nt: TGTGCCAGCAGTGAAGTCTCCTATCAGCCCCAGCATTTT; cdr3_aa: CASSEVSYQPQHF
d_call: NA; v_call: TRBV3-1/TRBV3-2; j_call: TRBJ2-5; clone_size: NA; cdr3_nt: TGTGCCAGCAGCCAGGTTGCGGAGACCCAGTACTTC; cdr3_aa: CASSQVAETQYF
d_call: NA; v_call: TRBV2; j_call: TRBJ1-6; clone_size: NA; cdr3_nt: TGTGCCAGCAGTGAAGCGCGGGGGGGCAGCCATAATTCACCCCTCCACTTT; cdr3_aa: CASSEARGGSHNSPLHF
d_call: TRBD1; v_call: TRBV5-6; j_call: TRBJ2-7; clone_size: NA; cdr3_nt: TGTGCCAGCAGCTTGATCGGGACAGGGGGGTCCGAGCAGTACTTC; cdr3_aa: CASSLIGTGGSEQYF
d_call: NA; v_call: TRBV18; j_call: TRBJ1-1; clone_size: NA; cdr3_nt: TGTGCCAGCTCGGCCCAGCGGGGCCCGGGCGGGATGAACACTGAAGCTTTCTTT; cdr3_aa: CASSAQRGPGGMNTEAFF
d_call: TRBD1; v_call: TRBV7-9; j_call: TRBJ1-4; clone_size: medium-sized; cdr3_nt: TGTGCCAGCAGCTTAGGGGGACAGGGAAATGAAAAACTGTTTTTT; cdr3_aa: CASSLGGQGNEKLFF
d_call: NA; v_call: TRBV5-6; j_call: TRBJ1-3; clone_size: NA; cdr3_nt: TGTGCCAGCAGCTTAAGGTTGCGGACACCGAGCTCTGGAAACACCATATATTTT; cdr3_aa: CASSLRLRTPSSGNTIYF
d_call: NA; v_call: TRBV28; j_call: TRBJ1-4; clone_size: NA; cdr3_nt: TGTGCCAGCGAAGGCGGTGGCAGAAATGAAAAACTGTTTTTT; cdr3_aa: CASEGGGRNEKLFF
d_call: TRBD2; v_call: TRBV2; j_call: TRBJ2-3; clone_size: once; cdr3_nt: TGTGCCAGCAGTCTAGCCGGGACTACCGCAACAGATACGCAGTATTTT; cdr3_aa: CASSLAGTTATDTQYF
d_call: NA; v_call: TRBV20-1; j_call: TRBJ1-1; clone_size: NA; cdr3_nt: TGCAGTGCTAGTCGAGGAACGGGTGAAGCTTTCTTT; cdr3_aa: CSASRGTGEAFF
d_call: TRBD2; v_call: TRBV5-4; j_call: TRBJ2-5; clone_size: NA; cdr3_nt: TGTGCCAGCAGCTCTGCGGGGGAAGAGACCCAGTACTTC; cdr3_aa: CASSSAGEETQYF